This T cell receptor beta chain emerged from a study of long-term antiretroviral therapy in people with HIV. Study overall: The oldest specimens predate the 2015 immediate-ART recommendation by about a decade.

As to this clone: Its matching antigen is unknown.

Points from the study as a whole: HIV repertoires spanned tighter CDR3 length ranges than controls did.

The immunoSEQ assay was v3.0, run at survey level. The assay was immunoSEQ multiplex PCR, and TCRdb's table has in-frame clones only and misses some. The data show 15,000 to 20,000 clones, with 70% to 90% seen just once and 4.5% held by the top ten. The sequencing here drew on unsorted PBMCs, taken 0.1 years before starting antiretroviral therapy. The receptor comes from a man aged 18 to 30 with HIV.

CDR3 region: CASSQGWGQETQYF. The CDR3 coding sequence is TGTGCCAGCAGCCAGGGGTGGGGACAAGAGACCCAGTACTTC. The chain carries TRBV27 and TRBJ2-5, with D maybe TRBD1 (6 bases). There are 14 residues in the CDR3. CDR1 and CDR2 from the germline V gene are MNHEY and SMNVEV (reference sequence). The germline V and J ends were trimmed by 6 bases and 2 bases, with 13 bases remaining between them.